The clone carrying this T cell receptor beta chain occurred many times. This specimen belongs to a study of metastatic and nonmetastatic thyroid tumors. Thyroid surgery had not been preceded by any treatment in any patient. Per the authors' pipeline: Clinicopathological groups differed in CDR3, with these differences serving to build a distant-metastasis classifier for papillary thyroid cancer. TCRdb re-called the PCR reads through MiXCR. The V and J calls and clone size are TCRdb's, not the authors'. The sample records more than 70,000 clones, roughly 8.6% being singletons. Material: blood. This sequence was found in a female donor with papillary thyroid cancer or a benign thyroid nodule (not recorded which). Some clones in this sample may be carry-over from other donors' samples.

The CDR3 DNA sequence: TGCAGTGCTAGAGACCTGACAGCGGGCCGCCTCGGCGAGCAGTACTTC. Its translation: CSARDLTAGRLGEQYF. This chain joins TRBV20-1 and TRBJ2-7; D is perhaps TRBD2 (6 bases). This CDR3 has 16 amino acids. V lost 0 bases and J 6 bases, leaving 21 bases between the germline ends. Germline-derived CDR1 and CDR2 are DFQATT and SNEGSKA (reference sequence).